Listed below are T cell receptor beta chains from one sample, sequenced in a study of post-analysis software for immune sequencing data. TCRdb fed the PCR reads into MiXCR, producing one record per CDR3 protein. The sample lists 700,000 to 800,000 distinct CDR3 sequences; around 27% were seen once. The source material was blood. Receptors were obtained from a girl aged 5-17 years with multiple sclerosis. Each CDR3 is given with its conserved first and last residue. D genes are given only for firm matches. Clone size is given for some rows only: seen once, a few or many times, or a class if the clone is expanded.

j_call clone_size v_call d_call cdr3_length cdr3_aa cdr3_nt
TRBJ2-5 few TRBV20-1 - 15 CSARDPTGYQETQYF TGCAGTGCTAGAGATCCGACCGGGTACCAAGAGACCCAGTACTTC
TRBJ2-1 - TRBV7-2 - 14 CASSLRDLKNEQFF TGTGCCAGCAGCTTAAGGGACTTGAAGAATGAGCAGTTCTTC
TRBJ1-1 - TRBV27 TRBD1 12 CASRQGGTEAFF TGTGCCAGCCGGCAGGGGGGCACTGAAGCTTTCTTT
TRBJ2-5 few TRBV4-1 - 13 CASSQEASETQYF TGCGCCAGCAGCCAAGAAGCCTCGGAGACCCAGTACTTC
TRBJ2-1 few TRBV6-2/TRBV6-3 TRBD2 15 CASTNPTSGGPPQFF TGTGCCAGCACCAACCCGACTAGCGGGGGACCACCCCAGTTCTTC
TRBJ2-7 many TRBV20-1 TRBD1 15 CSASLTGGLHGEQYF TGCAGTGCTAGCCTGACAGGGGGCCTTCACGGCGAGCAGTACTTC
TRBJ2-7 few TRBV12-3/TRBV12-4 - 11 CASSSTSEQYF TGTGCCAGCAGCTCTACTAGCGAGCAGTACTTC
TRBJ1-2 - TRBV29-1 - 14 CSVEDRKANHGYTF TGCAGCGTTGAAGATAGGAAAGCTAACCATGGCTACACCTTC
TRBJ2-1 few TRBV7-9 - 14 CASSLEFRSTEQFF TGTGCCAGCAGCTTAGAATTTAGGAGCACTGAGCAGTTCTTC
TRBJ2-5 - TRBV7-2 TRBD2 16 CASSLGGLAGKETQYF TGTGCCAGCAGCTTAGGCGGGCTAGCGGGAAAGGAGACCCAGTACTTC
TRBJ2-5 once TRBV6-6 TRBD2 15 CASSPLAGDVGEQYF TGTGCCAGCAGTCCACTAGCGGGAGATGTAGGTGAGCAGTACTTC
TRBJ2-3 - TRBV27 TRBD2 15 CASSLQRELTDTQYF TGTGCCAGCAGCCTCCAGCGGGAGTTAACAGATACGCAGTATTTT
TRBJ2-4 once TRBV11-3 TRBD2 17 CASSPTSSGSSYNEQYF TGTGCCAGCAGCCCAACTTCTAGCGGAAGCTCCTACAATGAGCAGTACTTC
TRBJ1-2 few TRBV20-1 - 11 CSARRAGGYTF TGCAGTGCTAGACGGGCCGGTGGCTACACCTTC
TRBJ1-4 - TRBV5-5 - 15 CASSSVGGAGEKLFF TGTGCCAGCAGCTCGGTGGGGGGCGCGGGAGAAAAACTGTTTTTT
TRBJ2-7 - TRBV20-1 - 8 CSICEQYF TGCAGTATCTGCGAGCAGTACTTC
TRBJ2-1 few TRBV6-6 TRBD2 15 CASSYQTSGSNEQFF TGTGCCAGCAGTTACCAGACTAGCGGGAGTAATGAGCAGTTCTTC
TRBJ2-1 once TRBV3-1 - 14 CASSQERPEDEQFF TGCGCCAGCAGCCAAGAACGCCCAGAAGATGAGCAGTTCTTC
TRBJ2-1 few TRBV10-3 TRBD1 14 CAISAGQGDNEQFF TGTGCCATCAGTGCCGGACAGGGTGACAATGAGCAGTTCTTC
TRBJ1-5 - TRBV4-3 - 17 CASSRELDPRGYQPQHF TGCGCCAGCAGCCGGGAACTGGACCCCAGGGGCTATCAGCCCCAGCATTTT
TRBJ2-3 - TRBV4-1 - 13 CASSQGVVDTQYF TGCGCCAGCAGCCAAGGAGTCGTAGATACGCAGTATTTT
TRBJ1-5 once TRBV20-1 - 13 CSAGGGINQPQHF TGCAGTGCAGGGGGGGGGATCAATCAGCCCCAGCATTTT
TRBJ1-1 few TRBV28 - 12 CASSWGGTEAFF TGTGCCAGCAGTTGGGGGGGGACTGAAGCTTTCTTT
TRBJ2-5 many TRBV4-1 - 14 CASSQVVNQETQYF TGCGCCAGCAGCCAGGTGGTGAACCAAGAGACCCAGTACTTC
TRBJ2-5 - TRBV12-3/TRBV12-4 TRBD2 17 CASSNPGSGGYQETQYF TGTGCCAGCAGCAATCCAGGGTCCGGGGGGTACCAAGAGACCCAGTACTTC
TRBJ2-1 - TRBV15 - 14 CATSRNPLRNEQFF TGTGCCACCAGCAGAAACCCGCTTAGAAATGAGCAGTTCTTC
TRBJ2-1 - TRBV5-1 TRBD2 16 CASSWATSGSYNEQFF TGCGCCAGCAGCTGGGCGACTAGCGGGAGTTATAATGAGCAGTTCTTC
TRBJ1-1 - TRBV6-5 - 12 CASGRDNTEAFF TGTGCCAGCGGAAGGGATAACACTGAAGCTTTCTTT